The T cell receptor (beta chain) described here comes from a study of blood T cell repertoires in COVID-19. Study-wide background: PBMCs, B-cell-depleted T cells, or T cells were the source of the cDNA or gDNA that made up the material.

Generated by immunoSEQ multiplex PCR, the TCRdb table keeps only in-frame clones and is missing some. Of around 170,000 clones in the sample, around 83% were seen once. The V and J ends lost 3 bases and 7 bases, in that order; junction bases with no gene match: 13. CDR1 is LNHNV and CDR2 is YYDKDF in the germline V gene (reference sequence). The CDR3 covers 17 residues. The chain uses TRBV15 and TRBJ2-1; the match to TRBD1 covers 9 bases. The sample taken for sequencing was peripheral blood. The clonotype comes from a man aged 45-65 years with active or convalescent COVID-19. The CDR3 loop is CATSSGQGWLQSNEQFF. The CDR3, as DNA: TGTGCCACCAGCAGCGGACAGGGGTGGCTACAATCGAATGAGCAGTTCTTC. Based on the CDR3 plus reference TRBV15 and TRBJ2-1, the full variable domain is DAMVIQNPRYQVTQFGKPVTLSCSQTLNHNVMYWYQQKSSQAPKLLFHYYDKDFNNEADTPDNFQSRRPNTSFCFLDIRSPGLGDTAMYLCATSSGQGWLQSNEQFFGPGTRLTVL.